The following is a TCR beta chain sequence with its context. Its specificity is unknown. Method: immunoSEQ multiplex PCR; TCRdb's copy keeps in-frame clones and lacks some. The sample gives around 140,000 clones, roughly 85% of which show up once; 4% to 6% is in the top ten. This record belongs to a study of Ad26.COV2.S vaccination and SARS-CoV-2 variants. Overall study results and limits: Responses of T cells in total may have been underestimated by the TCR breadth and depth analyses. Reported post-vaccination CD8+ and CD4+ T cell responses to spike showed substantial breadth.

With V trimmed by 2 bases and J by 6 bases, 3 bases remained unmatched. Germline V lookup: CDR1 MNHEY, CDR2 SVGEGT. This CDR3 contains 15 residues. The material sequenced was peripheral blood, taken after recovery from COVID-19. This TCR was sampled from a human donor who had recovered from COVID-19. The chain has TRBV6-2 or TRBV6-3 and TRBJ2-1; 11 bases line up with TRBD2. CDR3 loop: CASSYMTSGVNEQFF. The CDR3 DNA reads as TGTGCCAGCAGTTACATGACTAGCGGGGTCAATGAGCAGTTCTTC.